The following is a T cell receptor beta chain sequence with its context. This entry belongs to a study of blood T cell repertoires in COVID-19. Enrollment of patients from Seattle took place during active infection, with longitudinal follow-up. Libraries were prepared by immunoSEQ multiplex PCR; TCRdb keeps only in-frame clonotypes and omits some of them. The sample has roughly 160,000 clones, 70% to 90% seen once; the top ten hold over 2%. Germline trimming cut 5 bases from V and 4 bases from J; bases unmatched to any gene: 15. Germline V gives CDR1 LNHDA, CDR2 SQIVND (reference sequence). CDR3 size: 17 residues.

This TCR came from a woman older than 75 with COVID-19, enrolled during active disease. This sequence joins TRBV19 and TRBJ1-2, with 8 bases matching TRBD1. Sequenced sample: peripheral blood. The CDR3 DNA is TGTGCCAGTAGTCAAGAAACAGGGGGAGTCTATACCTATGGCTACACCTTC. Translation: CASSQETGGVYTYGYTF.